One sample yielded the 16 T cell receptor beta chains listed below, sequenced in a study of blood T cells in healthy people across ages. A second PCR, run for 7 to 11 cycles, used a sample-barcoded 5' primer plus a J-beta primer mix. Via MiXCR, TCRdb re-called the 5' RACE reads, giving one row per CDR3 protein. Found here are about 680,000 distinct CDR3 sequences, around 48% of them singletons; the top ten hold around a third. The sequencing input was blood. These receptors came from a woman aged 60-70 years in good health.

The rearrangement uses TRBV28 and TRBJ2-7, with TRBD2 matching 14 bases. The CDR3 extends over 17 amino acids. CDR1 and CDR2 (germline): MDHEN, SYDVKM. V shed 4 bases and J 5 bases; nucleotides not matched to a gene: 10. The CDR3 here is CASSSSGLAGARNEQYF. CDR3 sequence (DNA): TGTGCCAGCAGTTCCTCGGGACTAGCGGGAGCAAGGAACGAGCAGTACTTC.

The CDR3 coding sequence is TGCAGTGCTACCCCGGACAATGAGCAGTTCTTC. Its protein product is CSATPDNEQFF. V usage is TRBV20-1 and J usage is TRBJ2-1; D is uncertain. Germline CDR1 is DFQATT and CDR2 is SNEGSKA (reference sequence). The CDR3 sequence is 11 residues long. V lost 4 bases and J 5 bases, leaving 6 bases between the germline ends.

The chain employs TRBV29-1 and TRBJ1-1; 9 nucleotides agree with TRBD1. There are 17 residues in the CDR3. Trimming at V came to 6 bases and at J to 0 bases, leaving 14 bases not matched to a gene. Germline-derived CDR1 and CDR2 are SQVTM and ANQGSEA. Written as DNA, the CDR3 is TGCAGCGTCCCCAGCCGGGACAGGGTTCTCCTGAACACTGAAGCTTTCTTT. Protein product: CSVPSRDRVLLNTEAFF. The whole variable domain, filled in from reference TRBV29-1 and TRBJ1-1, reads SAVISQKPSRDICQRGTSLTIQCQVDSQVTMMFWYRQQPGQSLTLIATANQGSEATYESGFVIDKFPISRPNLTFSTLTVSNMSPEDSSIYLCSVPSRDRVLLNTEAFFGQGTRLTVV.

Notes on this clonotype: A much bigger clone sits one base away, suggesting this may be a read error. This chain joins TRBV7-2 and TRBJ2-1; TRBD2 aligns across 10 bases. Germline assignment: CDR1 SGHTA and CDR2 FQGNSA. CDR3 size: 16 residues. V trimming: 1 base; J trimming: 13 bases; junction bases outside the gene matches: 13. The CDR3 loop reads CASSLGIGAGGETQFF. DNA for the CDR3: TGTGCCAGCAGCTTAGGGATCGGAGCGGGAGGGGAGACCCAGTTCTTC.

The gene calls are TRBV20-1 and TRBJ2-1; D possibly corresponds to TRBD2 (5 bases). V was clipped by 0 bases and J by 3 bases, with 15 bases between them. The CDR3 contains 16 residues. Germline values: CDR1 DFQATT, CDR2 SNEGSKA (reference sequence). CDR3 loop: CSARELGGLFYNEQFF. The CDR3 nucleotides read TGCAGTGCTAGAGAACTAGGTGGATTATTCTACAATGAGCAGTTCTTC.

The chain is built from TRBV27 and TRBJ1-2; D is ambiguous. The germline CDR1 and CDR2 sequences are MNHEY and SMNVEV (reference sequence). The CDR3 spans 15 residues. The V gene lost 0 bases and the J gene lost 6 bases, with 14 bases spanning the gap. The DNA for the CDR3 is TGTGCCAGCAGTTTATCGCGGGGTCACCGGGATGGCTACACCTTC. As protein: CASSLSRGHRDGYTF.

The chain links TRBV7-8 to TRBJ2-3, with a possible D match to TRBD2 (6 bases). Per germline, CDR1 SGHVS and CDR2 FQNEAQ. The V and J ends lost 2 bases and 3 bases respectively, with 12 bases between them. The CDR3 runs 15 residues. CDR3 coding DNA: TGTGCCAGCAGCTTATTAGGCGGGACGACAGATACGCAGTATTTT. Translation gives CASSLLGGTTDTQYF.

J is TRBJ2-3 and V is TRBV11-1; 10 positions agree with TRBD1. Germline CDR1 reads SGHAT; CDR2 reads FQDESV (reference sequence). CDR3 size: 18 residues. V trimming: 2 bases; J trimming: 1 base; junction bases outside the gene matches: 9. The CDR3 reads CASSLWTFGTGGTDTQYF. The CDR3 DNA follows: TGTGCCAGCAGCTTATGGACTTTCGGGACAGGGGGCACAGATACGCAGTATTTT.

The CDR3 DNA follows: TGTGCCAGCAGGCAGGGGGCGCGGGAGCAGTACTTC. Its translation is CASRQGAREQYF. This chain joins TRBV7-2 and TRBJ2-7; 8 nucleotides match TRBD1. The CDR3 spans 12 residues. V lost 6 bases to trimming and J lost 7 bases; unmatched junction nucleotides: 5. Germline V lookup: CDR1 SGHTA, CDR2 FQGNSA.

The rearrangement links TRBV20-1 to TRBJ2-7; D is possibly TRBD1 (7 bases). Trimming left V 6 bases short and J 1 base short, with 16 bases between. Germline V gives CDR1 DFQATT, CDR2 SNEGSKA (reference sequence). The CDR3 runs 14 residues. CDR3 residues: CSASDRRGSYEQYF. CDR3 nucleotides: TGCAGTGCATCGGACAGGCGGGGTTCCTACGAGCAGTACTTC.

This clonotype turned up a few times. The rearrangement links TRBV3-1 to TRBJ2-1; TRBD2 agrees at 12 bases. Germline CDR1 LGHDT, CDR2 YNNKEL (reference sequence). The ends lost 4 bases at V and 8 bases at J; junction bases unmatched: 3. The CDR3 consists of 14 residues. This CDR3 is CASSPRLAGDEQFF. The CDR3, as DNA: TGTGCCAGCAGCCCTAGACTAGCGGGGGATGAGCAGTTCTTC.

This rearrangement joins TRBV20-1 to TRBJ2-7; perhaps TRBD2 as D (5 bases). Judging by the DNA end, TRBJ2-4 fits better; the J call may be wrong. Per germline, CDR1 DFQATT and CDR2 SNEGSKA (reference sequence). The CDR3 is 14 residues long. The CDR3 DNA reads TGCAGTGCTAGAGATATTAGAGGGTCGGACATTCAGTACTTC. Translation: CSARDIRGSDIQYF.

Remarks on this clonotype: A much larger clonotype is one base distant, so this may be a read error. J is TRBJ1-2 and V is TRBV11-2, with D possibly being TRBD1 (5 bases). Trimming pared 5 bases from V and 4 bases from J, leaving 11 bases between. Germline V lookup: CDR1 SGHAT, CDR2 FQNNGV. This CDR3 comprises 13 residues. For the CDR3, the DNA is TGTGCCAGCAGCCCAGGGATGGGCTATGGCTACACCTTC. Protein product: CASSPGMGYGYTF.

This sequence joins TRBV7-2 and TRBJ2-7, with TRBD2 as a possible D gene (5 bases). Germline CDR1 SGHTA, CDR2 FQGNSA. Trimming removed 5 bases from V and 0 bases from J, with 14 bases in between. The CDR3 consists of 15 residues. The CDR3 nucleotides are TGTGCCAGCAGCCTGACACCGGGAAGCTCCTACGAGCAGTACTTC. Translated: CASSLTPGSSYEQYF.

This chain links TRBV12-3 or TRBV12-4 with TRBJ2-7, with 9 bases aligning to TRBD1. V lost 4 bases, J lost 4 bases, and 8 bases stayed unmatched. The CDR3 covers 15 residues. The CDR3 protein is CASSSLLDRGYEQYF. In DNA, the CDR3 is TGTGCCAGCAGTTCCCTTTTGGACAGGGGATACGAGCAGTACTTC.

The table lists this clonotype with a few counts. This chain connects TRBV18 to TRBJ2-3; TRBD2 is a possible D gene (5 bases). The CDR3 runs to 13 residues. Trimming removed 0 bases from V and 4 bases from J, with 5 bases in between. Germline CDR1 reads KGHSH; CDR2 reads LQKENI. CDR3 sequence (DNA): TGTGCCAGCTCACCACCCGGGGCAGATACGCAGTATTTT. Amino acids: CASSPPGADTQYF.